These 14 T cell receptor beta chains came from one sample sequenced in a study of vaccination and CD4 T cells after COVID-19. Oncomine TCR Beta short-read sequencing was applied to DNA from cultured CD4+ T cells. TCRdb passed the PCR reads through MiXCR, listing each CDR3 protein once. The table shows 24,000 or so distinct CDR3 sequences, with roughly 50% occurring only once. Their recognized antigens are unknown. Treatment noted: approximately 10-day PBMC culture with coronavirus spike peptide pools or control peptides (ViraFEST assay). Specimen: CD4+ T cells from blood, cultured in vitro. Receptors originate from a human donor who had recovered from COVID-19.

This chain joins TRBV28 and TRBJ1-5, with D possibly being TRBD1 (5 bases). Looked up from germline, CDR1 is MDHEN and CDR2 is SYDVKM. V lost 2 bases to trimming and J lost 0 bases, with 8 bases between them. The CDR3 is made up of 15 amino acids. For the CDR3, the DNA is TGTGCCAGCAGTTTAACAGGCCCTAGCAATCAGCCCCAGCATTTT. This encodes CASSLTGPSNQPQHF.

The chain combines TRBV23-1 with TRBJ1-1; D not resolved. TRBV23-1 qualifies as an ORF whose function is uncertain. The CDR3 loop spans 14 amino acids. The V and J ends lost 3 bases and 1 base respectively, with 9 bases between them. In DNA form, the CDR3 reads TGCGCCAGCAGTCATTGCAGTCAGAACACTGAAGCTTTCTTT. Translating it yields CASSHCSQNTEAFF.

There are a few counts of this clonotype. This sequence joins TRBV20-1 and TRBJ2-5, with D hard to call. Looked up from germline, CDR1 is DFQATT and CDR2 is SNEGSKA (reference sequence). The CDR3 loop spans 12 amino acids. Between the trimmed V and J ends, which lost 2 bases and 2 bases, there was a span of 6 bases. The CDR3 spells CSARWQQETQYF. DNA for the CDR3: TGCAGTGCTAGATGGCAGCAAGAGACCCAGTACTTC.

The rearrangement uses TRBV20-1 and TRBJ2-7; the D gene is possibly TRBD1 (5 bases). The CDR3 spans 12 residues. Germline lookup yields CDR1 DFQATT and CDR2 SNEGSKA (reference sequence). V was cut by 3 bases and J by 5 bases, with 11 bases left in between. The CDR3 nucleotides are TGCAGTGCTAGGGGCAGGGTGGACGAGCAGTACTTC. Translation: CSARGRVDEQYF.

This clonotype turned up a few times. The rearrangement links TRBV11-2 to TRBJ1-1; D not certain. Trimming took off 2 bases at V and 5 bases at J, with 6 bases between the two ends. CDR1 is SGHAT and CDR2 is FQNNGV in the germline V gene. The CDR3 consists of 12 residues. CDR3 in amino acids: CASSLIGTEAFF. The CDR3 DNA follows: TGTGCCAGCAGCTTAATAGGTACTGAAGCTTTCTTT.

The V and J genes are TRBV5-4 and TRBJ1-2; 9 nucleotides agree with TRBD1. There are 16 residues in the CDR3. Unmatched junction bases numbered 11, after V lost 4 bases and J lost 4 bases. Germline V gives CDR1 SGHNT, CDR2 YYREEE (reference sequence). The CDR3 loop reads CASSRTQGAEGYGYTF. The CDR3 DNA is TGTGCCAGCAGCCGAACACAGGGGGCGGAAGGCTATGGCTACACCTTC.

The chain has TRBV30 and TRBJ1-6, with unresolved D. There are 13 residues in the CDR3. Trimming left V 1 base short and J 8 bases short, with 9 bases between. Germline V gives CDR1 GTSNPN, CDR2 SVGIG (reference sequence). The CDR3: CAWSAGRYSPLHF. The DNA for the CDR3 is TGTGCCTGGAGTGCAGGAAGATATTCACCCCTCCACTTT.

A single count supports this clonotype. The chain has TRBV4-3 and TRBJ2-3, with TRBD2 matching 9 bases. Germline V CDR1 and CDR2: LGHNA, YSLEER. CDR3 size: 17 residues. With V trimmed by 0 bases and J by 3 bases, 7 bases remained unmatched. The DNA for the CDR3 is TGCGCCAGCAGCCAAGACTGGCGGGAGGGAGGGACAGATACGCAGTATTTT. Protein product: CASSQDWREGGTDTQYF.

This chain uses TRBV7-8 with TRBJ1-5; D call uncertain. V was shortened by 1 base and J by 6 bases, with 10 bases between the two germline ends. In germline, CDR1 is SGHVS, CDR2 FQNEAQ. The CDR3 spans 14 residues. The CDR3, as DNA: TGTGCCAGCAGCTTAGGGCAGAAGGGTCAGCCCCAGCATTTT. This codes for CASSLGQKGQPQHF. Based on the CDR3 plus reference TRBV7-8 and TRBJ1-5, the full variable domain is GAGVSQSPRYKVAKRGQDVALRCDPISGHVSLFWYQQALGQGPEFLTYFQNEAQLDKSGLPSDRFFAERPEGSVSTLKIQRTQQEDSAVYLCASSLGQKGQPQHFGDGTRLSIL.

The chain joins TRBV19 to TRBJ2-7; 11 nucleotides match TRBD1. Germline CDR1 LNHDA, CDR2 SQIVND (reference sequence). The CDR3 extends over 16 amino acids. Trimming cost V 0 bases and J 4 bases; bases outside gene matches: 5. The CDR3 region has the DNA TGTGCCAGTAGTATAGAAGGACAGGGGGCTCGGTACGAGCAGTACTTC. Translating gives CASSIEGQGARYEQYF. Drawing the rest from reference TRBV19 and TRBJ2-7, the complete variable domain is DGGITQSPKYLFRKEGQNVTLSCEQNLNHDAMYWYRQDPGQGLRLIYYSQIVNDFQKGDIAEGYSVSREKKESFPLTVTSAQKNPTAFYLCASSIEGQGARYEQYFGPGTRLTVT.

The gene calls are TRBV7-3 and TRBJ1-1; a possible D gene is TRBD1 (6 bases). The CDR3 is made up of 13 amino acids. Trimming left V 6 bases short and J 1 base short, with 9 bases between. Germline V CDR1 and CDR2: SGHTA, FQGTGA. The CDR3 region has the DNA TGTGCCAGCAGGTTGACAGGGAACACTGAAGCTTTCTTT. Translation gives CASRLTGNTEAFF.

This chain joins TRBV7-9 and TRBJ1-1; 8 bases line up with TRBD1. The CDR3 consists of 13 residues. Germline trimming cut 9 bases from V and 1 base from J; bases unmatched to any gene: 4. Germline loops: CDR1 SEHNR, CDR2 FQNEAQ (reference sequence). In DNA, the CDR3 is TGTGCCAGGACCGGACAGGGGAACACTGAAGCTTTCTTT. Its protein product is CARTGQGNTEAFF.

This chain joins TRBV2 and TRBJ2-7, with D possibly being TRBD2 (6 bases). The CDR3 length is 11 residues. Trimming cost V 11 bases and J 3 bases, with 11 bases left between them. CDR1 is SNHLY, CDR2 FYNNEI, per germline. The CDR3 sequence is CASGSFYEQYF. The CDR3 DNA reads TGTGCCTCCGGGAGCTTCTACGAGCAGTACTTC.

The CDR3 here is CASSQPGGNQPQHF. The CDR3 DNA is TGTGCCAGCAGCCAACCGGGAGGGAATCAGCCCCAGCATTTT. The gene calls are TRBV6-1 and TRBJ1-5; D gene ambiguous. Trimming took off 6 bases at V and 4 bases at J, with 13 bases between the two ends. This CDR3 spans 14 amino acids. Per the germline V gene, CDR1 is MNHNS and CDR2 is SASEGT.